This T cell receptor (beta chain) was sequenced during a study of blood T cells in healthy people across ages. Whole-study findings and limits: Researchers report that TCR beta diversity correlated strongly with naive T cell percentage. PBMCs were not sorted, which prevented a conclusive comparison of naive versus antigen-experienced cells. Aged donors had fewer naive CD4+ cells and lower diversity than long-lived donors.

Primed by a sample-barcoded 5' primer and a J-beta primer mix, a second PCR proceeded for about 7 to 11 cycles. TCRdb reanalysed the 5' RACE reads using MiXCR and keeps one entry per CDR3 protein. The sample has 1.5 million to 2 million distinct CDR3 sequences, 25% to 30% seen once. This clonotype was recorded a few times. Its target is unknown. Samples each yielded at least 5 micrograms of total RNA. Germline V gene lookup returns CDR1 ENHRY and CDR2 SYGVKD. The CDR3 has 14 residues. Between the trimmed V and J ends, which lost 3 bases and 0 bases, there was a span of 6 bases. The TCR comes from a woman aged 30 to 39 in good health. J is TRBJ1-5 and V is TRBV10-3; no clear D gene. The sequencing input was blood. In DNA, the CDR3 is TGTGCCATCAGTGACAGCTATAGCAATCAGCCCCAGCATTTT. It encodes CAISDSYSNQPQHF.